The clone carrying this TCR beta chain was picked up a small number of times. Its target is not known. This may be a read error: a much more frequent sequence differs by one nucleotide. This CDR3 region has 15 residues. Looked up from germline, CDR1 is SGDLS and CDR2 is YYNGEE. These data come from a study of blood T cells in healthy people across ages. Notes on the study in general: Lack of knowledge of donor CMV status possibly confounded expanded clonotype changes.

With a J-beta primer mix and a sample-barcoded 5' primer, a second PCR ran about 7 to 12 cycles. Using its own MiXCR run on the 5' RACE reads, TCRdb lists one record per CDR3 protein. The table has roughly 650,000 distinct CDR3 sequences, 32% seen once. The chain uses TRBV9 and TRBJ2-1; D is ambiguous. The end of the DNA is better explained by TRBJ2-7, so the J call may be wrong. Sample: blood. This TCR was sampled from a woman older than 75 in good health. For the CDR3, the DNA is TGTGCCAGCAGCGTAGTAGGAGTCTCCTACAATGAGCAGTACTTC. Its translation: CASSVVGVSYNEQYF.